The 7 T cell receptor beta chains given below trace back to one sample, sequenced in a study of control samples from healthy donors and cancer patients. TCRdb's copy holds only in-frame clones and misses some; the assay was immunoSEQ multiplex PCR. The sample table sets out about 190,000 clones. The sequencing input was blood. These receptor sequences come from a woman aged 25 to 39 in good health.

The chain is built from TRBV5-6 and TRBJ2-4; a possible D gene is TRBD1 (5 bases). CDR3 length equals 14 residues. The ends were cut back, 4 bases at V and 8 bases at J, with 16 bases in the middle. Germline V gene lookup returns CDR1 SGHDT and CDR2 YYEEEE. In nucleotides, the CDR3 is TGTGCCAGCAGCCCCCCGTCTGGGGCGGACATTCAGTACTTC. This translates into CASSPPSGADIQYF.

The V call is TRBV18, the J call TRBJ1-5, with D perhaps TRBD1 (5 bases). Trimming shortened V by 4 bases and J by 7 bases, and 14 bases separated the two germline ends. The CDR3 has 14 amino acids. Germline CDR1 reads KGHSH; CDR2 reads LQKENI. This CDR3 reads CASSHGRVEQPQHF. DNA of the CDR3: TGTGCCAGCTCACACGGCAGGGTTGAACAGCCCCAGCATTTT.

The gene calls are TRBV7-2 and TRBJ2-2; TRBD2 aligns across 9 bases. Germline trimming cut 2 bases from V and 6 bases from J; bases unmatched to any gene: 7. The germline V gene encodes CDR1 SGHTA and CDR2 FQGNSA. The CDR3 is 16 residues long. The CDR3 is CASSLRAGGLPGELFF. CDR3 nucleotide sequence: TGTGCCAGCAGCTTAAGGGCGGGGGGGCTCCCCGGGGAGCTGTTTTTT.

This chain connects TRBV19 to TRBJ1-4, with D perhaps TRBD1 (6 bases). V lost 2 bases and J 5 bases, leaving 12 bases between the germline ends. Germline V gives CDR1 LNHDA, CDR2 SQIVND (reference sequence). This CDR3 is built from 15 residues. CDR3 DNA sequence: TGTGCCAGTAGTATAATGGGGGCAGGGAATGAAAAACTGTTTTTT. This translates into CASSIMGAGNEKLFF.

The V and J genes are TRBV7-2 and TRBJ1-1, with D uncertain. Germline V gene data show CDR1 as SGHTA and CDR2 as FQGNSA. This CDR3 region has 13 residues. V was clipped by 1 base and J by 1 base, with 4 bases between them. The CDR3 protein is CASSLERNTEAFF. CDR3 nucleotides: TGTGCCAGCAGCTTAGAGCGGAACACTGAAGCTTTCTTT.

The rearrangement uses TRBV5-1 and TRBJ2-5; D unclear. Germline CDR1 reads SGHRS; CDR2 reads YFSETQ. This CDR3 is built from 15 residues. V was cut by 4 bases and J by 3 bases, with 16 bases left in between. The CDR3 DNA reads as TGCGCCAGCAGCCCTTCGGTCGCCAGTAAAGAGACCCAGTACTTC. It is translated as CASSPSVASKETQYF.

In nucleotides, the CDR3 is TGTGCCAGCAGTTACTTAGCGGGGGGGCAAAGTGAGCAGTTCTTC. Protein product: CASSYLAGGQSEQFF. The chain is built from TRBV6-5 and TRBJ2-1; 11 bases are shared with TRBD2. The CDR3 sequence is 15 residues long. CDR1 MNHEY and CDR2 SVGAGI come from the germline V gene. The V segment lost 1 base and the J segment 9 bases; nucleotides outside the gene matches: 5.